The 29 T cell receptor beta chains presented below share a single source sample, sequenced in a study of blood T cells in healthy people across ages (dated by TCRdb to between 2014 and 2017). Receptors were amplified or captured by 5' RACE. The instrument given in TCRdb is Illumina HiSeq 2500. A second PCR of 7 to 11 cycles was performed with a sample-barcoded 5' primer and a J-beta primer mix. Using fastp trimming at Q25 and MiXCR clonotype assembly, TCRdb reanalyzed the public sequencing data and kept in-frame beta chains. A single entry per CDR3 protein holds the most common genes and DNA from its merged rows. The sample table shows about 1.6 million distinct CDR3 sequences, and around 36% are seen once. The ten largest clones capture 10% to 12% of the sample. The sample consisted of blood. These receptors were collected from a woman in her twenties or thirties in good health.

This sequence joins TRBV3-1 and TRBJ2-7, with D perhaps TRBD1 or TRBD2 (6 bases each). Trimming left V 0 bases short and J 10 bases short, with 22 bases between. The V gene's germline CDR1 is LGHDT and CDR2 YNNKEL (reference sequence). The CDR3 loop spans 16 amino acids. CDR3 coding DNA: TGTGCCAGCAGCCAAGAAGGGGGGACCTCCGAAATGTTACAGTACTTC. Protein sequence: CASSQEGGTSEMLQYF.

The chain employs TRBV15 and TRBJ2-2; 12 bases match TRBD1. CDR3 size: 18 residues. Germline lookup yields CDR1 LNHNV and CDR2 YYDKDF (reference sequence). V dropped 3 bases and J dropped 3; count of bases not matched to a gene: 8. The CDR3 DNA follows: TGTGCCACCAGCAGGGGGACAGGGGGCATTCCGGACACCGGGGAGCTGTTTTTT. This gives the protein CATSRGTGGIPDTGELFF.

This clonotype came up many times. The chain uses TRBV7-9 and TRBJ2-6; D not certain. This CDR3 comprises 16 residues. V shed 4 bases and J shed 2 bases, with 12 bases lying between them. Germline assignment: CDR1 SEHNR and CDR2 FQNEAQ (reference sequence). The CDR3 bases are TGTGCCAGCAGCTCCGCCCATTCCGCTGGGGCCAACGTCCTGACTTTC. Its translation: CASSSAHSAGANVLTF.

The chain uses TRBV15 and TRBJ1-6; TRBD1 might be the D (5 bases). The CDR3 contains 16 residues. Trimming left V 5 bases short and J 7 bases short, with 18 bases between. The V gene's germline CDR1 is LNHNV and CDR2 YYDKDF (reference sequence). The CDR3 DNA is TGTGCCACCAGCGACGGGAAGGGGTCTAGGAATTCACCCCTCCACTTT. Its translation is CATSDGKGSRNSPLHF.

The rearrangement joins TRBV2 to TRBJ1-2, with D unclear. Trimming left V 6 bases short and J 4 bases short, with 15 bases between. This CDR3 comprises 14 residues. Germline CDR1 reads SNHLY; CDR2 reads FYNNEI. The CDR3 bases are TGTGCCAGCAGGGATAGAAGGGATAGCTATGGCTACACCTTC. This gives the protein CASRDRRDSYGYTF.

In this sample, this clonotype turned up many times. The chain recombines TRBV27 with TRBJ2-3; D is uncertain. With 2 bases removed from V and 2 bases from J, the gap between germline ends came to 11 bases. Germline CDR1 MNHEY, CDR2 SMNVEV (reference sequence). The CDR3 spans 15 residues. CDR3 amino acids: CASSLAALTTDTQYF. CDR3 coding DNA: TGTGCCAGCAGTTTAGCGGCCTTAACCACAGATACGCAGTATTTT.

This clonotype was counted ten times or more. The rearrangement joins TRBV20-1 to TRBJ2-5, with a possible D match to TRBD2 (6 bases). Germline CDR1 and CDR2: DFQATT and SNEGSKA (reference sequence). The V end lost 0 bases, the J end lost 5 bases, and 13 bases lay between the germline ends. The CDR3 runs 14 residues. The CDR3 sequence is CSARDRGSGETQYF. The CDR3 nucleotides are TGCAGTGCTAGAGACCGGGGAAGCGGGGAGACCCAGTACTTC.

In this sample, this clonotype turned up a few times. One junction end does not reproduce the germline sequence, and a read error may be involved. The chain is built from TRBV29-1 and TRBJ2-5; D possibly matches TRBD1 or TRBD2 (5 bases each). The better agreement between TRBJ2-7 and the DNA end casts doubt on the J call. Per the germline V gene, CDR1 is SQVTM and CDR2 is ANQGSEA. The CDR3 spans 12 residues. The CDR3 DNA reads as TGCTGCGTCCGTGGGACGGCCTACGAGCAGTACTTC. Translating gives CCVRGTAYEQYF.

The chain has TRBV12-3 or TRBV12-4 and TRBJ2-7, with D possibly matching TRBD2 (6 bases). The CDR3 totals 16 residues. V lost 4 bases and J lost 2, with 18 bases in between. The CDR3 DNA follows: TGTGCCAGCAGTTATGCATCCAGGGCGGGAACCTACGAGCAGTACTTC. Translated: CASSYASRAGTYEQYF.

This clonotype was counted between two and nine times. The chain employs TRBV25-1 and TRBJ2-5; a weak D match, TRBD1 (5 bases). Germline V gives CDR1 MGHDK, CDR2 SYGVNS. CDR3 length: 15 residues. V was clipped by 1 base and J by 5 bases, with 14 bases between them. In DNA, the CDR3 is TGTGCCAGCAGTGAATTGGTAGGGGAAGTGGAGACCCAGTACTTC. Translated: CASSELVGEVETQYF.

A few counts support this clonotype. This rearrangement joins TRBV29-1 to TRBJ2-3; 9 bases fit TRBD2. This CDR3 has 14 amino acids. Germline CDR1 SQVTM, CDR2 ANQGSEA. With V trimmed by 4 bases and J by 4 bases, 6 bases remained unmatched. This chain's CDR3 is CSVAASGDADTQYF. The CDR3 DNA follows: TGCAGCGTTGCCGCTAGCGGGGACGCAGATACGCAGTATTTT.

The chain uses TRBV7-2 and TRBJ1-2; D call uncertain. CDR3 length: 14 amino acids. V dropped 1 base and J dropped 8 bases, with 14 bases sitting between them. Germline loops: CDR1 SGHTA, CDR2 FQGNSA. In DNA form, the CDR3 reads TGTGCCAGCAGCTTAGAGGGCAGGTGGCCCGGCTACACCTTC. Translating gives CASSLEGRWPGYTF.

This clonotype was seen more than once but under ten times. One end of the junction does not line up with germline, which may come from a read error. V gene TRBV5-1 combines with J gene TRBJ2-7; D perhaps matches TRBD1 (6 bases). This CDR3 region has 15 residues. Germline assignment: CDR1 SGHRS and CDR2 YFSETQ. CDR3 nucleotide sequence: TGTGCCAGCAGCTCCCCAGGGGATATTCGCTACGAGCAGTACTTC. Amino acids: CASSSPGDIRYEQYF.

The gene calls are TRBV10-3 and TRBJ1-1; D perhaps matches TRBD1 (6 bases). This CDR3 is 13 amino acids long. CDR1 is ENHRY, CDR2 SYGVKD, per germline. V lost 11 bases and J lost 4, with 17 bases in between. CDR3 region: CAVKQGISTEAFF. In nucleotides, the CDR3 is TGTGCCGTCAAACAGGGAATATCCACTGAAGCTTTCTTT.

This clonotype showed up just a few times. A much more abundant neighbour one base away suggests this may be a read error. No conserved phenylalanine or tryptophan is present at the end of the CDR3, so a read error is the likely explanation. The chain employs TRBV12-3 or TRBV12-4 and TRBJ2-7; maybe TRBD2 (6 bases). The CDR3 sequence is 12 residues long. With 3 bases removed from V and 6 bases from J, the gap between germline ends came to 9 bases. Written as DNA, the CDR3 is TGTGCCAGCAGTTTGGGAGGTTTCGAGCAGTACTTA. It codes for CASSLGGFEQYL.

This clonotype came up a few times. V gene TRBV4-2 combines with J gene TRBJ1-2; a possible D gene is TRBD1 (6 bases). Per the germline V gene, CDR1 is LGHNA and CDR2 is YNFKEQ. CDR3 length equals 16 residues. The V end was cut by 0 bases, the J end by 1 base, with 12 bases between. The DNA for the CDR3 is TGTGCCAGCAGCCAAGATTCCACAGGGATTAACTATGGCTACACCTTC. Its protein product is CASSQDSTGINYGYTF.

The chain has TRBV27 and TRBJ1-5, with D perhaps matching TRBD1 (5 bases). Deletions cut 3 bases from V and 4 bases from J, with 10 bases between. This CDR3 has 14 residues. In germline, CDR1 is MNHEY, CDR2 SMNVEV (reference sequence). The CDR3 bases are TGTGCCAGCAGTTTTACAGGCTGGAATCAGCCCCAGCATTTT. Translating gives CASSFTGWNQPQHF.

The chain has TRBV24-1 and TRBJ2-5; D unresolved. The CDR3 contains 14 residues. Germline V gene sequence: CDR1 KGHDR, CDR2 SFDVKD. V was pared by 0 bases and J by 4 bases, with 8 bases between. Written as DNA, the CDR3 is TGTGCCACCAGTGATTTGTCCAGCCGAGAGACCCAGTACTTC. Translating it yields CATSDLSSRETQYF.

This clonotype was picked up a small number of times. The chain links TRBV29-1 to TRBJ1-2; tentatively, D is TRBD1 (5 bases). The V gene lost 8 bases and the J gene lost 2 bases, with 18 bases spanning the gap. Germline V lookup: CDR1 SQVTM, CDR2 ANQGSEA. This CDR3 has 14 residues. The CDR3 loop is CSPWDERKNYGYTF. Here the CDR3 DNA reads TGCAGCCCTTGGGACGAGCGAAAAAACTATGGCTACACCTTC. Full variable domain (outside the CDR3, taken from reference TRBV29-1 and TRBJ1-2): SAVISQKPSRDICQRGTSLTIQCQVDSQVTMMFWYRQQPGQSLTLIATANQGSEATYESGFVIDKFPISRPNLTFSTLTVSNMSPEDSSIYLCSPWDERKNYGYTFGSGTRLTVV.

The chain is built from TRBV7-2 and TRBJ1-6; 7 bases are a match to TRBD1. V shed 3 bases and J 7 bases; nucleotides not matched to a gene: 6. Germline V gives CDR1 SGHTA, CDR2 FQGNSA. The CDR3 is 15 residues long. The CDR3 loop is CASSFRTGLNSPLHF. The CDR3 DNA reads TGTGCCAGCAGCTTTCGGACAGGTCTGAATTCACCCCTCCACTTT.

This clonotype was recorded at least ten times. The rearrangement links TRBV29-1 to TRBJ2-5, with D possibly TRBD2 on 6 matching bases. Germline V gene lookup returns CDR1 SQVTM and CDR2 ANQGSEA. The CDR3 contains 10 residues. V lost 7 bases and J lost 4, with 7 bases in between. The CDR3 reads CSAGGETQYF. The CDR3 nucleotides read TGCAGCGCCGGGGGAGAGACCCAGTACTTC.

V gene TRBV7-9 combines with J gene TRBJ2-1; 7 nucleotides agree with TRBD2. V dropped 4 bases and J dropped 4; count of bases not matched to a gene: 7. This CDR3 has 15 residues. CDR1 and CDR2 (germline): SEHNR, FQNEAQ (reference sequence). The CDR3 loop reads CASSSRTRIYNEQFF. In DNA form, the CDR3 reads TGTGCCAGCAGCTCCCGGACTAGGATTTACAATGAGCAGTTCTTC.

This clonotype was counted between two and nine times. This chain joins TRBV20-1 and TRBJ1-2; a possible D gene is TRBD1 (6 bases). The CDR3 has 14 residues. CDR1 and CDR2 (germline): DFQATT, SNEGSKA (reference sequence). Trimming stripped 0 bases from V and 3 bases from J, with 11 bases between. The CDR3 region has the DNA TGCAGTGCTAGAGATCCCCGGACAGACTATGGCTACACCTTC. It specifies CSARDPRTDYGYTF.

This clonotype was counted only a few times. The V call is TRBV7-2, the J call TRBJ2-5; no firm D call. The length of the CDR3 is 14 residues. V was shortened by 4 bases and J by 0 bases, with 9 bases between the two germline ends. CDR1 and CDR2 (germline): SGHTA, FQGNSA. The CDR3 sequence: CASSSLVDQETQYF. In nucleotides, the CDR3 is TGTGCCAGCAGCTCCCTCGTAGACCAAGAGACCCAGTACTTC.

About this clonotype: The junction does not match germline at one end; this may be a read error. This chain links TRBV24-1 with TRBJ2-4; no firm D call. CDR1 and CDR2 (germline): KGHDR, SFDVKD. The length of the CDR3 is 12 residues. The CDR3 coding sequence is TGTGCCACCAATGATTTAGGCCAAATTCAGTACTTC. This codes for CATNDLGQIQYF.

The sample holds a few counts of this clonotype. The chain joins TRBV6-4 to TRBJ2-1; D perhaps matches TRBD1 (8 bases). CDR1 MRHNA and CDR2 SNTAGT come from the germline V gene. The V end lost 3 bases, the J end lost 7 bases, and 13 bases lay between the germline ends. CDR3 length: 14 amino acids. The CDR3 sequence: CASSEQGGGNEQFF. The CDR3 bases are TGTGCCAGCAGTGAACAGGGGGGAGGGAATGAGCAGTTCTTC.

The chain links TRBV20-1 to TRBJ1-1; D may be TRBD1 (5 bases). Between the trimmed V and J ends, which lost 6 bases and 8 bases, there was a span of 19 bases. Germline V gene sequence: CDR1 DFQATT, CDR2 SNEGSKA (reference sequence). The CDR3 totals 13 residues. The CDR3 reads CSATPMGQLEAFF. The CDR3, as DNA: TGCAGTGCCACCCCGATGGGGCAGTTAGAAGCTTTCTTT.

The rearrangement joins TRBV25-1 to TRBJ2-3, with D perhaps TRBD1 or TRBD2 (6 bases each). Germline V gene data show CDR1 as MGHDK and CDR2 as SYGVNS. Trimming pared 5 bases from V and 0 bases from J, leaving 15 bases between. The CDR3 extends over 16 amino acids. The CDR3 coding sequence is TGTGCCAGCAGTCCGAATAGGAGGGGGAGCACAGATACGCAGTATTTT. The encoded protein is CASSPNRRGSTDTQYF. The complete variable domain, with remaining parts taken from reference TRBV25-1 and TRBJ2-3, reads EADIYQTPRYLVIGTGKKITLECSQTMGHDKMYWYQQDPGMELHLIHYSYGVNSTEKGDLSSESTVSRIRTEHFPLTLESARPSHTSQYLCASSPNRRGSTDTQYFGPGTRLTVL.

Note on this clonotype: Mismatch with germline at one junction end may stem from a read error. V usage is TRBV5-1 and J usage is TRBJ2-7; 7 bases align to TRBD2. The length of the CDR3 is 14 residues. From germline, CDR1 is SGHRS and CDR2 YFSETQ. The CDR3 loop is CTSSLLPGRDEQYF. Written as DNA, the CDR3 is TGCACCAGCAGCCTGTTGCCGGGGAGGGACGAGCAGTACTTC.